The T cell receptor (beta chain) under discussion was sequenced for a study of blood T cells in healthy people across ages. Researchers report isolating at least 7 million PBMCs per sample. Study-wide results and limits: More naive CD4+ cells and higher diversity were found in long-lived than in aged donors.

This clonotype was seen more than once but under ten times. Antigen specificity is unknown. With 5 bases clipped from V and 4 bases from J, the junction kept 19 bases outside the gene matches. The CDR3 consists of 19 residues. Looked up from germline, CDR1 is MNHEY and CDR2 is SVGEGT. Alongside a J-beta primer mix, a sample-barcoded 5' primer served in a second PCR lasting roughly 6 to 11 cycles. MiXCR was run by TCRdb on the 5' RACE reads, yielding one entry per CDR3 protein. This table has 910,000 or so distinct CDR3 sequences, about 51% appearing once. Source material: blood. This TCR was sampled from a woman aged 60-70 years in good health. The chain carries TRBV6-2 or TRBV6-3 and TRBJ2-4; 8 bases map to TRBD2. The DNA of the CDR3 is TGTGCCAGCAGTCAGAGATATACTTCGGGACTAGAACGAAAAAACATTCAGTACTTC. The encoded protein is CASSQRYTSGLERKNIQYF.